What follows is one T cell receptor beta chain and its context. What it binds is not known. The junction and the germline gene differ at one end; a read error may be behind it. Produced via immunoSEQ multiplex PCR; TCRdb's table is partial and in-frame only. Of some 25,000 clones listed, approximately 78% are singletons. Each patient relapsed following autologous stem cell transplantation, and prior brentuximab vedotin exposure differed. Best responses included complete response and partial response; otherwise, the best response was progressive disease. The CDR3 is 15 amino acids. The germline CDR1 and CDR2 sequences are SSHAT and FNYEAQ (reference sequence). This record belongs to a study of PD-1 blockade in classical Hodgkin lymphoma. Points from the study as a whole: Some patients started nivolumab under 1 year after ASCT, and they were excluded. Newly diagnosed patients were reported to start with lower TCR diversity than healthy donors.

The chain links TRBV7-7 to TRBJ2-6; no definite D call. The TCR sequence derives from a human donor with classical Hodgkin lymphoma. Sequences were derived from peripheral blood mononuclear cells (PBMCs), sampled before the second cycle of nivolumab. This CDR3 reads CASSLGPVGANVLTF. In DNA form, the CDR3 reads TGTGCTAGCAGCTTAGGCCCAGTAGGGGCCAACGTCCTGACTTTC. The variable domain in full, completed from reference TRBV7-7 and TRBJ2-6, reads GAGVSQSPRYKVTKRGQDVTLRCDPISSHATLYWYQQALGQGPEFLTYFNYEAQPDKSGLPSDRFSAERPEGSISTLTIQRTEQRDSAMYRCASSLGPVGANVLTFGAGSRLTVL.